The rows below give T cell receptor beta chains drawn from one sample of a study of blood T cell repertoires in COVID-19. Using immunoSEQ multiplex PCR, the repertoire was profiled, and TCRdb retains in-frame clones only, with some absent. This sample yields 20,000 to 25,000 clones, of which less than 90% are seen a single time; 2.5% to 4% belongs to the top ten. What was sequenced was peripheral blood. The receptors were gathered from a man in his forties with acute or convalescent COVID-19. The CDR3 runs from the conserved cysteine through the conserved F or W. D genes are given only for firm matches. A row's size may be missing; if present it is once, few, many or a size class.

J,V,size,D,CDR3,DNA
TRBJ1-1,TRBV7-7,-,-,CASSPRRWQSHEAFF,TGTGCTAGCAGCCCCCGGCGGTGGCAGAGCCATGAAGCTTTCTTT
TRBJ1-5,TRBV6-1,-,-,CASSELGGGNQPQHF,TGTGCCAGCAGTGAACTGGGGGGGGGCAATCAGCCCCAGCATTTT
TRBJ1-4,TRBV18,-,-,CASSLHRGATNEKLFF,TGTGCCAGCTCACTCCATCGAGGAGCAACTAATGAAAAACTGTTTTTT
TRBJ2-5,TRBV5-4,-,TRBD1,CASSLALQGAGETQYF,TGTGCCAGCAGCTTGGCCCTACAGGGGGCCGGGGAGACCCAGTACTTC
TRBJ2-5,TRBV3-1/TRBV3-2,-,TRBD1,CASSPRQGSGETQYF,TGTGCCAGCAGCCCCCGACAGGGGTCGGGAGAGACCCAGTACTTC
TRBJ2-7,TRBV7-9,-,TRBD2,CASSPYGREGYEQYF,TGTGCCAGCAGCCCTTACGGGCGGGAGGGCTACGAGCAGTACTTC
TRBJ1-2,TRBV9,-,-,CASSARANYGYTF,TGTGCCAGCAGCGCTCGAGCTAACTATGGCTACACCTTC
TRBJ2-1,TRBV6-1,-,-,CASSEAPHRENEQFF,TGTGCCAGCAGTGAAGCGCCCCACAGGGAGAATGAGCAGTTCTTC
TRBJ1-2,TRBV10-3,-,TRBD1,CAISEQGFMDGYTF,TGTGCCATCAGTGAACAGGGGTTTATGGATGGCTACACCTTC
TRBJ1-6,TRBV7-9,-,-,CASSLGRGNSPLHF,TGTGCCAGCAGCTTAGGTCGGGGTAATTCACCCCTCCACTTT
TRBJ1-1,TRBV11-1,-,TRBD1,CASSRDRVTEAFF,TGTGCCAGCAGCCGGGACAGGGTTACTGAAGCTTTCTTT
TRBJ1-2,TRBV29-1,-,TRBD1,CSVGRQGDGYTF,TGCAGCGTAGGTCGCCAGGGGGATGGCTACACCTTC
TRBJ1-2,TRBV5-1,-,TRBD1,CASSITGVEGYGYTF,TGCGCCAGCAGCATTACAGGGGTAGAAGGCTATGGCTACACCTTC
TRBJ2-1,TRBV10-3,-,TRBD2,CAISTVLAGDNNEQFF,TGTGCCATCAGTACGGTACTAGCGGGAGATAACAATGAGCAGTTCTTC
TRBJ2-1,TRBV3-1/TRBV3-2,-,TRBD1,CASSQLSQGPRNEQFF,TGTGCCAGCAGCCAATTGTCACAGGGGCCGCGGAATGAGCAGTTCTTC
TRBJ2-4,TRBV5-6,-,TRBD2,CASNSLAGDKNIQYF,TGTGCCAGCAACAGTCTGGCGGGGGACAAAAACATTCAGTACTTC
TRBJ2-2,TRBV29-1,-,-,CSALGAVNTGELFF,TGCAGCGCCCTGGGGGCAGTGAACACCGGGGAGCTGTTTTTT
TRBJ1-4,TRBV27,once,TRBD1,CASTLTGTGGRVIEKLFF,TGTGCCAGCACCCTAACCGGGACAGGGGGCAGAGTAATAGAAAAACTGTTTTTT
TRBJ1-1,TRBV5-6,-,-,CASSLLAGRGEAFF,TGTGCCAGCAGCTTGTTGGCGGGGAGGGGAGAAGCTTTCTTT
TRBJ1-4,TRBV6-5,once,-,CASKRSTNEKLFF,TGTGCCAGCAAGCGTTCAACTAATGAAAAACTGTTTTTT
TRBJ1-3,TRBV7-9,-,-,CASSEPTGIGGNTIYF,TGTGCCAGCAGCGAGCCCACAGGGATCGGTGGAAACACCATATATTTT
TRBJ1-2,TRBV15,-,TRBD1,CATSRVATDRVSGYTF,TGTGCCACCAGCAGAGTCGCCACGGACAGGGTTAGTGGCTACACCTTC
TRBJ2-7,TRBV5-4,once,TRBD2,CASSLGTSGRNEQYF,TGTGCCAGCAGCCTAGGGACTAGCGGGAGAAACGAGCAGTACTTC
TRBJ2-7,TRBV29-1,-,-,CSVEGAGLVYEQYF,TGCAGCGTTGAAGGAGCAGGGTTGGTCTACGAGCAGTACTTC
TRBJ2-2,TRBV24-1,-,-,CATSDLSGELFF,TGTGCCACCAGTGATTTGTCTGGGGAGCTGTTTTTT
TRBJ2-2,TRBV12-5,-,-,CASGLVRSLGGELFF,TGTGCTAGTGGTTTGGTACGAAGTCTCGGCGGGGAGCTGTTTTTT
TRBJ2-7,TRBV19,-,-,CASSITGSYEQYF,TGTGCCAGTAGTATAACAGGGAGCTACGAGCAGTACTTC
TRBJ1-2,TRBV5-5,-,-,CASSFGGAIGYTF,TGTGCCAGCAGCTTTGGGGGGGCGATCGGCTACACCTTC
TRBJ2-2,TRBV6-6,-,TRBD1,CASSDRGQSGELFF,TGTGCCAGCAGCGACAGGGGGCAAAGCGGGGAGCTGTTTTTT
TRBJ2-5,TRBV5-1,-,TRBD1,CASSLEGGVETQYF,TGCGCCAGCAGCTTGGAAGGGGGCGTAGAGACCCAGTACTTC
TRBJ1-2,TRBV5-1,-,-,CASSEGLAGYTF,TGCGCCAGCAGCGAGGGCTTGGCTGGCTACACCTTC
TRBJ2-7,TRBV30,few,TRBD2,CAWSKLAGFYEQYF,TGTGCCTGGAGTAAACTAGCGGGGTTTTACGAGCAGTACTTC